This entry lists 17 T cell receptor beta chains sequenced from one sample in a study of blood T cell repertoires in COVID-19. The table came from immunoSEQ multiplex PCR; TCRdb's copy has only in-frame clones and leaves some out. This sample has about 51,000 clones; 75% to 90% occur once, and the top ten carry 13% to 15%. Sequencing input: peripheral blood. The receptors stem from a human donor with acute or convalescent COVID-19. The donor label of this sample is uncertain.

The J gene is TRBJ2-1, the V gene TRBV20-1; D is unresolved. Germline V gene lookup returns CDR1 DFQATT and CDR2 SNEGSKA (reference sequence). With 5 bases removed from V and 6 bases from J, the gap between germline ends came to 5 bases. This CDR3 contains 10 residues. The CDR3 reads CSAQINEQFF. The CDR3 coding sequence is TGCAGTGCTCAAATCAATGAGCAGTTCTTC.

CDR3 DNA sequence: TGCGCCAGCAGCCAAAGCATCTTGGCAGGGCCCCGATATAGCAATCAGCCCCAGCATTTT. Protein product: CASSQSILAGPRYSNQPQHF. The chain uses TRBV4-1 and TRBJ1-5, with a tentative D call TRBD1 (5 bases). V was trimmed by 2 bases and J by 0 bases, leaving 23 bases between them. This CDR3 contains 20 residues. The germline gives CDR1 MGHRA, CDR2 YSYEKL.

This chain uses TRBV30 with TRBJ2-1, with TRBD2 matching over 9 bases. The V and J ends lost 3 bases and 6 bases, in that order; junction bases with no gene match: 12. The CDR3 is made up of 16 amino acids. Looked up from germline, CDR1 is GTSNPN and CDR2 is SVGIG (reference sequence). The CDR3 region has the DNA TGTGCCTGGAGCGCACCCCCGGGACTAGCAAGCAATGAGCAGTTCTTC. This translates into CAWSAPPGLASNEQFF.

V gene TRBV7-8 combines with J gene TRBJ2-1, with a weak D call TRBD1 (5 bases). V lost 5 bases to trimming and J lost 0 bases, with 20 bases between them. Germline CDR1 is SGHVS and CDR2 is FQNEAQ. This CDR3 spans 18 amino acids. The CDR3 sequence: CASSLLGLARGSYNEQFF. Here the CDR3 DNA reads TGTGCCAGCAGCCTCTTGGGGCTTGCCCGAGGCTCCTACAATGAGCAGTTCTTC.

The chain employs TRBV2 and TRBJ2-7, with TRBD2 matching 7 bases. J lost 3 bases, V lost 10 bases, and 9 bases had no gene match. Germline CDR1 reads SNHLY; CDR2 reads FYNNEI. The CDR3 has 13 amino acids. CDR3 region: CATGGDSDYEQYF. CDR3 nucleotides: TGTGCCACTGGGGGGGACTCCGACTACGAGCAGTACTTC. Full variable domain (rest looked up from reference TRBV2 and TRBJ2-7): EPEVTQTPSHQVTQMGQEVILRCVPISNHLYFYWYRQILGQKVEFLVSFYNNEISEKSEIFDDQFSVERPDGSNFTLKIRSTKLEDSAMYFCATGGDSDYEQYFGPGTRLTVT.

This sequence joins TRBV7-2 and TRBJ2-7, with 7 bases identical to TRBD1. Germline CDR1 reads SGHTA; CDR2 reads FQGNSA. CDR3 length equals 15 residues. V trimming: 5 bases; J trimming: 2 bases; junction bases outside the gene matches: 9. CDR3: CASSPSQGEPYEQYF. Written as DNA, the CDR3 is TGTGCCAGCAGCCCCTCTCAGGGGGAACCCTACGAGCAGTACTTC.

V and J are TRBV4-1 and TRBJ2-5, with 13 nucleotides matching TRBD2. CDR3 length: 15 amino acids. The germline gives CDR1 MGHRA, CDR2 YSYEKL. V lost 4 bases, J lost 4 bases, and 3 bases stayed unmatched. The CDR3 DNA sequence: TGCGCCAGCAGCCTGACTAGCGGGGGGATAGAGACCCAGTACTTC. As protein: CASSLTSGGIETQYF.

The CDR3 is CASSQIGGSKNQPQHF. CDR3 DNA sequence: TGCGCCAGCAGTCAAATCGGGGGATCGAAAAATCAGCCCCAGCATTTT. The chain links TRBV23-1 to TRBJ1-5, with a weak D call TRBD1 (5 bases). TRBV23-1 is flagged as an ORF with uncertain function. Trimming pared 2 bases from V and 4 bases from J, leaving 15 bases between. CDR3 length: 16 amino acids.

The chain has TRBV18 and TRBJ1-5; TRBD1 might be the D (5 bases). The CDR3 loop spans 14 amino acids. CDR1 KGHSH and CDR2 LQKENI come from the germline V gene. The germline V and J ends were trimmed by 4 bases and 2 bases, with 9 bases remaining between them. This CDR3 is CASSQDNGNQPQHF. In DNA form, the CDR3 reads TGTGCCAGCTCACAGGACAATGGCAATCAGCCCCAGCATTTT. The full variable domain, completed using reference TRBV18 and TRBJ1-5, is NAGVMQNPRHLVRRRGQEARLRCSPMKGHSHVYWYRQLPEEGLKFMVYLQKENIIDESGMPKERFSAEFPKEGPSILRIQQVVRGDSAAYFCASSQDNGNQPQHFGDGTRLSIL.

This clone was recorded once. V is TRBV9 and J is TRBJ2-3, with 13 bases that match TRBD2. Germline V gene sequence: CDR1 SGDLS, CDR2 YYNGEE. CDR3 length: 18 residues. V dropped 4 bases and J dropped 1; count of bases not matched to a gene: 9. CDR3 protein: CASSTTGLAGSRTDTQYF. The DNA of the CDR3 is TGTGCCAGCAGCACAACGGGACTAGCGGGGAGCCGCACAGATACGCAGTATTTT.

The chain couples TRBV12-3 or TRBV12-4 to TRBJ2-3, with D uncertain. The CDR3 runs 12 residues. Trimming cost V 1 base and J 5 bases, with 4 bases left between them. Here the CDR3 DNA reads TGTGCCAGCAGTTTAGGAGGAGATACGCAGTATTTT. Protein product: CASSLGGDTQYF.

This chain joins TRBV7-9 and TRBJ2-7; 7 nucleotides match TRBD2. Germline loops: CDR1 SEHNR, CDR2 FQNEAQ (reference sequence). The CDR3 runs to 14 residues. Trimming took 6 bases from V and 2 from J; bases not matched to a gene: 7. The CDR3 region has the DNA TGTGCCAGCAGACGAAGCGGGAATCCCTACGAGCAGTACTTC. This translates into CASRRSGNPYEQYF.

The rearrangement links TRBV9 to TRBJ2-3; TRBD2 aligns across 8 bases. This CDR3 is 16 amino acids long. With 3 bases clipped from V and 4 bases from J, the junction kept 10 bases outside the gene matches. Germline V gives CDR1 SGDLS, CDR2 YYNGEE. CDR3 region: CASSGLAAGGADTQYF. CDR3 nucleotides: TGTGCCAGCAGCGGTCTAGCGGCCGGGGGGGCAGATACGCAGTATTTT.

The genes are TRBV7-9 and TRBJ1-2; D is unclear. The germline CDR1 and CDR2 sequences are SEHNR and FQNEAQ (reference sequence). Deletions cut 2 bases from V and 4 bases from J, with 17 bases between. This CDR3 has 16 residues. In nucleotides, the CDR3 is TGTGCCAGCAGCTTAATGGAGGCGGGCCCCATCTATGGCTACACCTTC. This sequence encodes CASSLMEAGPIYGYTF.

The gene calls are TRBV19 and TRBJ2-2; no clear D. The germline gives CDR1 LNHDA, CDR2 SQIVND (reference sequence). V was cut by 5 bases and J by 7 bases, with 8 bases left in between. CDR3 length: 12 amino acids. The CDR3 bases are TGTGCCAGTAGTTTGATAGTCGGGGAGCTGTTTTTT. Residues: CASSLIVGELFF.

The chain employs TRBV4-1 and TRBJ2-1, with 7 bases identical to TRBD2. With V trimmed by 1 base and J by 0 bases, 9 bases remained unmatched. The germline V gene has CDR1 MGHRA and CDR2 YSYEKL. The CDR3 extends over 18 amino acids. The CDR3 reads CASSQAYPASGSYNEQFF. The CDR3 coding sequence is TGCGCCAGCAGCCAAGCTTACCCCGCTAGCGGCTCCTACAATGAGCAGTTCTTC.

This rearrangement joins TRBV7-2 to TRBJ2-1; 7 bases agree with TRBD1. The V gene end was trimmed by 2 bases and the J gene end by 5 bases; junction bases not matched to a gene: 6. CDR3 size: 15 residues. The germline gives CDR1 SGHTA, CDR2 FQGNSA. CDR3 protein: CASSLQTGQNNEQFF. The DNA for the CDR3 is TGTGCCAGCAGCTTACAAACGGGACAGAACAATGAGCAGTTCTTC.